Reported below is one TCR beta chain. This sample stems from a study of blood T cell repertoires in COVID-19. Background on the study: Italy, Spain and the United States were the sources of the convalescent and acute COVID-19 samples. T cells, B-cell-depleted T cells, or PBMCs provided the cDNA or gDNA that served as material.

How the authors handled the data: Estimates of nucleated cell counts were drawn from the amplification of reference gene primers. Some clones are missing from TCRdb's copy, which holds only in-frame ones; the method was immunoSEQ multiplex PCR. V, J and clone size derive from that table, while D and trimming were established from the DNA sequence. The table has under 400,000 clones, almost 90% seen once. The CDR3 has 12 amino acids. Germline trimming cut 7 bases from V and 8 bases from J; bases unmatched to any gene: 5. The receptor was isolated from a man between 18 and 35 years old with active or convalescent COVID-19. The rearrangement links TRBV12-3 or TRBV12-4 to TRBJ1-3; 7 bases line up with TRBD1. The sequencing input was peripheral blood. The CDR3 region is CASTNRGYTIYF. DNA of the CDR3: TGTGCCAGCACCAACAGGGGTTACACCATATATTTT.